The present T cell receptor beta chain was sequenced within a study of preoperative IRX-2 immunotherapy in early breast cancer. Germline V gene sequence: CDR1 MDHEN, CDR2 SYDVKM. The V gene lost 2 bases and the J gene lost 8 bases, with 9 bases spanning the gap. The CDR3 contains 12 residues. Only in-frame clones appear in the TCRdb table, and some are missing; sequencing was by immunoSEQ multiplex PCR. This sample yields about 37,000 clones, of which 80% to 90% are seen a single time; roughly 1.5% belongs to the top ten. Stated treatment: preoperative locoregional IRX-2 cytokine immunotherapy. Patients received preoperative, locoregional IRX-2 cytokine immunotherapy in a phase Ib study.

The input for sequencing was lymph node tissue, taken after IRX-2 immunotherapy. The receptor's source is a human donor with breast cancer. The rearrangement uses TRBV28 and TRBJ1-2; D uncertain. This CDR3 is CASSLPGFGYTF. CDR3 nucleotide sequence: TGTGCCAGCAGTTTACCGGGGTTCGGCTACACCTTC.